The T cell receptor beta chain under discussion was sequenced for a study of blood T cell repertoires in COVID-19. Study background: Whether acute or convalescent, the COVID-19 samples came from the United States, Italy and Spain. Sources were T cells, B-cell-depleted T cells, or PBMCs; the material itself was cDNA or gDNA.

Original processing notes: By means of reference gene primer amplification, nucleated cell counts were estimated. Repertoires were generated with immunoSEQ multiplex PCR, while TCRdb's copy carries only in-frame clones and drops some. V and J calls and clone size come straight from that table; D and trimming were deduced from the DNA. Of about 200,000 clones in the sample, around 80% were seen once. Sequencing used peripheral blood. The TCR originated in a man in his forties or fifties with active or convalescent COVID-19.

The CDR3 reads CASSQGGFSGNTIYF. Here the CDR3 DNA reads TGCGCCAGCAGCCAAGGCGGTTTCTCTGGAAACACCATATATTTT. The chain carries TRBV4-1 and TRBJ1-3; no firm D call. Germline V gene sequence: CDR1 MGHRA, CDR2 YSYEKL. The CDR3 has 15 amino acids. Trimming cost V 1 base and J 0 bases, with 7 bases left between them.